This TCR beta chain was captured in a study of molecular identifiers for immune sequencing clone quantification. Trimming removed 5 bases at V and 0 bases at J, with 9 bases between. Germline assignment: CDR1 SGHDT and CDR2 YYEEEE. The CDR3 runs to 13 residues. Based on a CD8+CD4-CCR7+CD45RA+ profile, naive CD8 T cells were sorted. TCRdb itself ran the PCR reads through MiXCR, one entry per CDR3 protein. The sample has around 100,000 distinct CDR3 sequences, roughly 38% seen once; the top ten hold under 5.5%. The V and J genes are TRBV5-6 and TRBJ2-7, with D possibly TRBD2 on 6 matching bases. This TCR derives from a human donor in good health. Some libraries in this study had Jurkat cell RNA spiked in. Sequencing was performed on naive CD8+ T cells from blood, with Jurkat cell RNA spiked in. Stated subset: FACS-sorted CD8+CD4-CCR7+CD45RA+ naive T cells. The CDR3 protein is CASRRGSSYEQYF. Here the CDR3 DNA reads TGTGCCAGCAGACGGGGGAGCTCCTACGAGCAGTACTTC.